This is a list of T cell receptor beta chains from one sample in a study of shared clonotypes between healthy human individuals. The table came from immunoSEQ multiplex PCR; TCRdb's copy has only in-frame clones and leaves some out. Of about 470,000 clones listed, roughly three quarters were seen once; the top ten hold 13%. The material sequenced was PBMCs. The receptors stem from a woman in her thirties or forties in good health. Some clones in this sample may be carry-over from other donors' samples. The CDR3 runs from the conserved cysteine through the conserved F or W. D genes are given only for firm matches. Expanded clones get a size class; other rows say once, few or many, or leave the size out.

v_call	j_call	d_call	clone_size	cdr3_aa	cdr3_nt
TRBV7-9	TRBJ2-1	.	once	CASSTVGHEQFF	TGTGCCAGCAGCACAGTAGGCCATGAGCAGTTCTTC
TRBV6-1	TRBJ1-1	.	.	CASSELFGDAEAFF	TGTGCCAGCAGTGAACTTTTTGGGGACGCTGAAGCTTTCTTT
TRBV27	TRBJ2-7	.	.	CASSPLGSSGLSYEQYF	TGTGCCAGCAGTCCCCTAGGTAGTAGCGGACTCTCTTACGAGCAGTACTTC
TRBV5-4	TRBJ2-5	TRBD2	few	CASSSLAGDIGETQYF	TGTGCCAGCAGCTCCCTAGCGGGAGATATCGGAGAGACCCAGTACTTC
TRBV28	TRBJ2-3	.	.	CASSFPSTDTQYF	TGTGCCAGCAGTTTCCCCAGTACAGATACGCAGTATTTT
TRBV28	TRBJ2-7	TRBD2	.	CASSLGGRASYEQYF	TGTGCCAGCAGTTTGGGGGGGAGGGCCTCCTACGAGCAGTACTTC
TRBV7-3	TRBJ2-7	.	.	CASSLDGSSYEQYF	TGTGCCAGCAGCTTAGACGGGAGCTCCTACGAGCAGTACTTC
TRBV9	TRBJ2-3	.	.	CASSPRLGLTDTQYF	TGTGCCAGCAGCCCGCGGCTCGGCCTTACAGATACGCAGTATTTT
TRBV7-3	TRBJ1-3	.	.	CASSPAPGNTIYF	TGTGCCAGCAGCCCGGCTCCTGGAAACACCATATATTTT
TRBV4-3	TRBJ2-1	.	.	CASSQDPANEQFF	TGCGCCAGCAGCCAAGACCCGGCGAATGAGCAGTTCTTC
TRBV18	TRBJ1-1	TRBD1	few	CASSPGQGWTEAFF	TGTGCCAGCTCACCTGGACAGGGGTGGACTGAAGCTTTCTTT